The rows below give T cell receptor beta chains drawn from one sample of a study of T cell changes during pregnancy in multiple sclerosis. Generated by immunoSEQ multiplex PCR, the TCRdb table keeps only in-frame clones and is missing some. The sample holds 90,000 to 100,000 clones, about 92% seen once. The input for sequencing was peripheral blood, taken after pregnancy. The receptors stem from a female donor in good health, enrolled as a control in a pregnancy study. Each CDR3 is given with its conserved first and last residue. D genes are given only for firm matches. The size of a clone is reported for some rows only, either as once, few or many, or as a class for expanded clones.

d_gene: NA; v_gene: TRBV7-9; j_gene: TRBJ2-7; abundance: NA; CDR3aa: CASSPGQSYEQYF; CDR3nt: TGTGCCAGCAGCCCCGGACAGTCCTACGAGCAGTACTTC
d_gene: NA; v_gene: TRBV7-8; j_gene: TRBJ1-5; abundance: once; CDR3aa: CASSFYGRGAGQPQHF; CDR3nt: TGTGCCAGCAGCTTTTATGGGAGGGGCGCAGGACAGCCCCAGCATTTT
d_gene: NA; v_gene: TRBV6-5; j_gene: TRBJ1-2; abundance: NA; CDR3aa: CASSYDRQAANYGYTF; CDR3nt: TGTGCCAGCAGTTACGATCGGCAGGCCGCTAACTATGGCTACACCTTC
d_gene: NA; v_gene: TRBV7-9; j_gene: TRBJ2-3; abundance: NA; CDR3aa: CASSFSGSSTDTQYF; CDR3nt: TGTGCCAGCAGCTTTAGCGGATCTAGCACAGATACGCAGTATTTT
d_gene: NA; v_gene: TRBV6-1; j_gene: TRBJ2-1; abundance: NA; CDR3aa: CASSEGWKGVLGNEQFF; CDR3nt: TGTGCCAGCAGTGAGGGGTGGAAGGGAGTATTAGGGAATGAGCAGTTCTTC
d_gene: TRBD1; v_gene: TRBV28; j_gene: TRBJ1-2; abundance: NA; CDR3aa: CASTLGDREGYGYTF; CDR3nt: TGTGCCAGCACCCTCGGGGACAGGGAGGGCTATGGCTACACCTTC
d_gene: TRBD2; v_gene: TRBV5-6; j_gene: TRBJ2-7; abundance: NA; CDR3aa: CASSWTSGTYEQYF; CDR3nt: TGTGCCAGCAGCTGGACTAGCGGGACCTACGAGCAGTACTTC
d_gene: NA; v_gene: TRBV2; j_gene: TRBJ1-5; abundance: NA; CDR3aa: CASSAGNRNQPQHF; CDR3nt: TGTGCCAGCAGTGCGGGGAACCGCAATCAGCCCCAGCATTTT
d_gene: TRBD2; v_gene: TRBV6-4; j_gene: TRBJ2-3; abundance: NA; CDR3aa: CASSDPGLAGGPGTDTQYF; CDR3nt: TGTGCCAGCAGTGACCCCGGACTAGCGGGAGGGCCGGGCACAGATACGCAGTATTTT
d_gene: TRBD2; v_gene: TRBV4-1; j_gene: TRBJ2-1; abundance: once; CDR3aa: CASSHGGADEQFF; CDR3nt: TGCGCCAGCAGCCACGGGGGGGCGGATGAGCAGTTCTTC
d_gene: TRBD1; v_gene: TRBV9; j_gene: TRBJ2-2; abundance: NA; CDR3aa: CASSVDSGTVNTGELFF; CDR3nt: TGTGCCAGCAGCGTAGACTCCGGGACAGTGAACACCGGGGAGCTGTTTTTT
d_gene: TRBD1; v_gene: TRBV4-1; j_gene: TRBJ2-5; abundance: NA; CDR3aa: CASSPLKGQGIKTQYF; CDR3nt: TGCGCCAGCAGCCCACTAAAGGGACAGGGAATAAAGACCCAGTACTTC
d_gene: NA; v_gene: TRBV4-1; j_gene: TRBJ2-3; abundance: NA; CDR3aa: CASTAEPRGTQYF; CDR3nt: TGCGCCAGCACAGCGGAGCCCCGTGGTACGCAGTATTTT
d_gene: NA; v_gene: TRBV5-8; j_gene: TRBJ2-7; abundance: once; CDR3aa: CASSRGDSSYEQYF; CDR3nt: TGTGCCAGCAGCCGCGGTGACAGTTCCTACGAGCAGTACTTC
d_gene: TRBD1; v_gene: TRBV18; j_gene: TRBJ1-4; abundance: NA; CDR3aa: CASSDGQDEKLFF; CDR3nt: TGTGCCAGCTCGGACGGACAGGATGAAAAACTGTTTTTT
d_gene: NA; v_gene: TRBV7-6; j_gene: TRBJ2-5; abundance: NA; CDR3aa: CASSPIVRQANQETQYF; CDR3nt: TGTGCCAGCAGCCCAATAGTGCGACAGGCGAACCAAGAGACCCAGTACTTC
d_gene: NA; v_gene: TRBV27; j_gene: TRBJ1-2; abundance: NA; CDR3aa: CASSYDSLLYTF; CDR3nt: TGTGCCAGCAGTTATGACTCCCTCCTCTACACCTTC
d_gene: TRBD2; v_gene: TRBV5-6; j_gene: TRBJ2-3; abundance: NA; CDR3aa: CASSWRTSGATDTQYF; CDR3nt: TGTGCCAGCAGCTGGCGGACTAGCGGGGCCACAGATACGCAGTATTTT
d_gene: NA; v_gene: TRBV4-2; j_gene: TRBJ2-1; abundance: few; CDR3aa: CASSQGLVSRGEQFF; CDR3nt: TGTGCCAGCAGCCAAGGACTAGTATCCCGAGGGGAGCAGTTCTTC
d_gene: TRBD1; v_gene: TRBV6-1; j_gene: TRBJ2-7; abundance: NA; CDR3aa: CASSKGQGSEQYF; CDR3nt: TGTGCCAGCAGTAAAGGACAGGGATCCGAGCAGTACTTC
d_gene: TRBD2; v_gene: TRBV7-8; j_gene: TRBJ2-1; abundance: once; CDR3aa: CASGKRDQYNEQFF; CDR3nt: TGTGCCAGCGGAAAGCGGGATCAATACAATGAGCAGTTCTTC
d_gene: TRBD2; v_gene: TRBV10-3; j_gene: TRBJ2-2; abundance: NA; CDR3aa: CAISALAGAGELFF; CDR3nt: TGTGCCATCAGTGCCTTAGCGGGGGCCGGGGAGCTGTTTTTT
d_gene: TRBD2; v_gene: TRBV19; j_gene: TRBJ2-5; abundance: NA; CDR3aa: CASSISGGDKTQYF; CDR3nt: TGTGCCAGTAGTATTAGCGGGGGGGACAAGACCCAGTACTTC
d_gene: TRBD1; v_gene: TRBV6-1; j_gene: TRBJ2-7; abundance: NA; CDR3aa: CASSPDRVYEQYF; CDR3nt: TGTGCCAGCAGTCCTGACAGGGTCTACGAGCAGTACTTC
d_gene: NA; v_gene: TRBV6-1; j_gene: TRBJ1-2; abundance: once; CDR3aa: CASLSRERDGYTF; CDR3nt: TGTGCCAGCCTGAGTCGAGAGAGGGATGGCTACACCTTC
d_gene: TRBD1; v_gene: TRBV29-1; j_gene: TRBJ1-1; abundance: NA; CDR3aa: CSTPGQGNTEAFF; CDR3nt: TGCAGCACGCCCGGACAGGGGAACACTGAAGCTTTCTTT
d_gene: TRBD1; v_gene: TRBV27; j_gene: TRBJ2-7; abundance: NA; CDR3aa: CASSFGTASSYEQYF; CDR3nt: TGTGCCAGCAGTTTTGGGACAGCTAGCTCCTACGAGCAGTACTTC
d_gene: NA; v_gene: TRBV27; j_gene: TRBJ2-1; abundance: NA; CDR3aa: CASSMIAASSYNEQFF; CDR3nt: TGTGCCAGCAGTATGATAGCGGCTAGCTCCTACAATGAGCAGTTCTTC
d_gene: NA; v_gene: TRBV5-4; j_gene: TRBJ2-3; abundance: NA; CDR3aa: CASSLGAGGGPYSTDTQYF; CDR3nt: TGTGCCAGCAGCTTGGGGGCCGGGGGAGGCCCCTATAGCACAGATACGCAGTATTTT
d_gene: TRBD1; v_gene: TRBV7-2; j_gene: TRBJ2-7; abundance: NA; CDR3aa: CASSLGTAYEQYF; CDR3nt: TGTGCCAGCAGCCTAGGGACAGCCTACGAGCAGTACTTC
d_gene: TRBD2; v_gene: TRBV5-4; j_gene: TRBJ2-7; abundance: NA; CDR3aa: CASSDRAGGIDEQYF; CDR3nt: TGTGCCAGCAGCGACCGGGCGGGAGGGATCGACGAGCAGTACTTC
d_gene: TRBD1; v_gene: TRBV19; j_gene: TRBJ1-1; abundance: NA; CDR3aa: CASTGTGGVMNTEAFF; CDR3nt: TGTGCCAGTACCGGGACAGGGGGTGTAATGAACACTGAAGCTTTCTTT
d_gene: TRBD1; v_gene: TRBV5-1; j_gene: TRBJ1-2; abundance: NA; CDR3aa: CASSLGFVGTGDGYTF; CDR3nt: TGCGCCAGCAGCTTGGGATTTGTTGGGACAGGGGATGGCTACACCTTC
d_gene: TRBD1; v_gene: TRBV19; j_gene: TRBJ1-1; abundance: NA; CDR3aa: CASSIMLTGTNTEAFF; CDR3nt: TGTGCCAGTAGTATAATGTTGACAGGGACGAACACTGAAGCTTTCTTT
d_gene: TRBD1; v_gene: TRBV29-1; j_gene: TRBJ1-2; abundance: NA; CDR3aa: CSVIDREVGYTF; CDR3nt: TGCAGCGTCATCGACAGGGAGGTTGGCTACACCTTC
d_gene: TRBD1; v_gene: TRBV6-5; j_gene: TRBJ1-1; abundance: NA; CDR3aa: CASSSGTGEAFF; CDR3nt: TGTGCCAGCAGCTCCGGGACAGGGGAGGCTTTCTTT
d_gene: TRBD1; v_gene: TRBV2; j_gene: TRBJ1-1; abundance: NA; CDR3aa: CASRTAGTAREAFF; CDR3nt: TGTGCCAGCAGGACTGCAGGGACAGCGCGTGAAGCTTTCTTT